This passage covers 19 T cell receptor beta chains from one sample sequenced in a study of vaccination effects on CD4 cells after COVID-19. Their antigens are not known. At the end of around eleven days of culture, CD4+ T cells were isolated. Sequencing used immunoSEQ multiplex PCR; TCRdb keeps in-frame clones, though not all of them. The sample yields some 39,000 clones, roughly 80% seen once. Source: CD4+ T cells from PBMCs cultured without peptide, taken before COVID-19 vaccination. The receptor set was obtained from a human donor who received a COVID-19 vaccine.

This clone has just one count. This chain links TRBV3-1 (or the pseudogene TRBV3-2) with TRBJ1-6; no firm D call. V was shortened by 5 bases and J by 9 bases, with 17 bases between the two germline ends. The CDR3 is 15 amino acids. Germline assignment: CDR1 LGHDT and CDR2 YNNKEL (reference sequence). This chain's CDR3 is CASSSRGEGSSPLHF. The CDR3 nucleotides read TGTGCCAGCAGCTCGCGGGGAGAGGGTAGTTCACCCCTCCACTTT.

This clone was counted only a few times. The rearrangement uses TRBV5-1 and TRBJ2-2; D remains ambiguous. Germline V gives CDR1 SGHRS, CDR2 YFSETQ. This CDR3 region has 13 residues. V gave up 5 bases and J gave up 6 bases, with 11 bases separating them. The CDR3 coding sequence is TGCGCCAGCAGGCTCAGGCAACCCGGGGAGCTGTTTTTT. Its protein is CASRLRQPGELFF.

This sequence joins TRBV6-5 and TRBJ1-5, with 9 positions matching TRBD1. The CDR3 runs 15 residues. With V trimmed by 6 bases and J by 6 bases, 9 bases remained unmatched. Looked up from germline, CDR1 is MNHEY and CDR2 is SVGAGI. CDR3 sequence reads: CASRAGQGRVQPQHF. The CDR3 DNA sequence: TGTGCCAGCAGAGCCGGACAGGGGCGCGTTCAGCCCCAGCATTTT.

The rearrangement uses TRBV6-5 and TRBJ1-1, with 9 bases that match TRBD1. Trimming at V came to 7 bases and at J to 5 bases, leaving 11 bases not matched to a gene. CDR1 is MNHEY, CDR2 SVGAGI, per germline. This CDR3 comprises 15 residues. CDR3 sequence reads: CASKDAGQGKTEAFF. The CDR3 DNA sequence: TGTGCCAGCAAAGACGCGGGACAGGGTAAAACTGAAGCTTTCTTT.

The chain has TRBV25-1 and TRBJ2-4, with D tentatively TRBD1 (7 bases). The V end was cut by 3 bases, the J end by 0 bases, with 12 bases between. CDR1 and CDR2 from the germline V gene are MGHDK and SYGVNS. This CDR3 region has 16 residues. The DNA of the CDR3 is TGTGCCAGCAGTGACGGGCAGGGGGGAGCCAAAAACATTCAGTACTTC. Protein product: CASSDGQGGAKNIQYF.

The gene calls are TRBV5-5 and TRBJ1-1; D is perhaps TRBD1 (5 bases). The CDR3 consists of 15 residues. Germline CDR1 is SGHKS and CDR2 is YYEKEE (reference sequence). V gave up 5 bases and J gave up 4 bases, with 18 bases separating them. The CDR3 bases are TGTGCCAGCAGAACCGGGACGGCGGAGGGCACTGAAGCTTTCTTT. Its protein product is CASRTGTAEGTEAFF.

The chain links TRBV13 to TRBJ1-6, with 9 bases fitting TRBD1. Unmatched junction bases numbered 6, after V lost 3 bases and J lost 9 bases. This CDR3 is 15 amino acids long. Per germline, CDR1 PRHDT and CDR2 FYEKMQ (reference sequence). The CDR3 DNA follows: TGTGCCAGCAGCTTTACAGGGGGCGTCGGTTCACCCCTCCACTTT. Residues: CASSFTGGVGSPLHF. The complete variable domain, with remaining parts taken from reference TRBV13 and TRBJ1-6, reads AAGVIQSPRHLIKEKRETATLKCYPIPRHDTVYWYQQGPGQDPQFLISFYEKMQSDKGSIPDRFSAQQFSDYHSELNMSSLELGDSALYFCASSFTGGVGSPLHFGNGTRLTVT.

In the case of this clone: One end of the junction fails to match germline, which may point to a read error. The chain uses TRBV5-1 and TRBJ2-4, with TRBD2 as a possible D gene (5 bases). The CDR3 has 14 amino acids. CDR1 is SGHRS, CDR2 YFSETQ, per germline. The CDR3 coding sequence is TGCGCCACCAGCCCCGGACTAGCCAAAAACATTCAGTACTTC. Amino acids: CATSPGLAKNIQYF.

The chain couples TRBV5-6 to TRBJ1-2; D is undetermined. Between the trimmed V and J ends, which lost 6 bases and 4 bases, there was a span of 19 bases. Germline V CDR1 and CDR2: SGHDT, YYEEEE. The CDR3 has 15 residues. CDR3 sequence (DNA): TGTGCCAGCACCCCCGGGTTGGTAGGGCGCTATGGCTACACCTTC. It yields the protein CASTPGLVGRYGYTF.

This chain uses TRBV7-2 with TRBJ2-7; the match to TRBD2 covers 7 bases. The V gene end was trimmed by 2 bases and the J gene end by 4 bases; junction bases not matched to a gene: 5. The CDR3 runs to 14 residues. Germline V gene sequence: CDR1 SGHTA, CDR2 FQGNSA. The CDR3 DNA sequence: TGTGCCAGCAGCTTACGCAGCGGGGTATACGAGCAGTACGTC. Its translation: CASSLRSGVYEQYV.

This chain links TRBV28 with TRBJ1-3; D is unresolved. Looked up from germline, CDR1 is MDHEN and CDR2 is SYDVKM. V lost 4 bases and J lost 0, with 10 bases in between. This CDR3 comprises 15 residues. The CDR3 here is CASSSTVSSGNTIYF. In nucleotides, the CDR3 is TGTGCCAGCAGTTCGACGGTCAGCTCTGGAAACACCATATATTTT.

The chain is built from TRBV5-1 and TRBJ2-5; TRBD2 agrees at 9 bases. This CDR3 has 16 amino acids. Germline-derived CDR1 and CDR2 are SGHRS and YFSETQ. V lost 4 bases, J lost 5 bases, and 12 bases stayed unmatched. The CDR3 loop is CASSPQAGGPGETQYF. The CDR3 DNA follows: TGCGCCAGCAGCCCCCAAGCGGGGGGCCCCGGGGAGACCCAGTACTTC.

The V and J genes are TRBV6-1 and TRBJ2-3; D call uncertain. The germline V gene has CDR1 MNHNS and CDR2 SASEGT. The CDR3 spans 12 residues. With 1 base removed from V and 4 bases from J, the gap between germline ends came to 3 bases. The CDR3 DNA reads TGTGCCAGCAGTGAAGGTTCAGATACGCAGTATTTT. This translates into CASSEGSDTQYF.

This clone has more than one count but fewer than ten. The V call is TRBV4-1, the J call TRBJ1-1; D may be TRBD1 (5 bases). This CDR3 is 14 amino acids long. CDR1 and CDR2 from the germline V gene are MGHRA and YSYEKL. V lost 2 bases, J lost 1 base, and 8 bases lay in between. This CDR3 is CASSQLTGNTEAFF. The DNA of the CDR3 is TGCGCCAGCAGCCAACTAACAGGGAACACTGAAGCTTTCTTT.

The chain couples TRBV29-1 to TRBJ2-1, with TRBD2 identical over 9 bases. Germline lookup yields CDR1 SQVTM and CDR2 ANQGSEA. J was trimmed by 5 bases and V by 7 bases; bases with no gene match: 9. The CDR3 spans 14 residues. The CDR3 sequence: CSADSGGTNNEQFF. The CDR3 DNA sequence: TGCAGCGCAGATAGCGGGGGAACAAACAATGAGCAGTTCTTC.

This sequence joins TRBV6-1 and TRBJ2-4; D may match TRBD1 or TRBD2 (5 bases each). Trimming removed 0 bases at V and 1 base at J, with 10 bases between. The CDR3 loop spans 16 amino acids. The germline CDR1 and CDR2 sequences are MNHNS and SASEGT. CDR3: CASSEAIGAAKNIQYF. The CDR3 DNA reads as TGTGCCAGCAGTGAAGCGATCGGGGCGGCCAAAAACATTCAGTACTTC.

J is TRBJ1-1 and V is TRBV7-8; 7 bases fit TRBD1. Germline lookup yields CDR1 SGHVS and CDR2 FQNEAQ. The CDR3 is 15 residues long. J was trimmed by 0 bases and V by 5 bases; bases with no gene match: 6. The CDR3 nucleotides read TGTGCCAGCAGCACCCGACAGGGAATGAACACTGAAGCTTTCTTT. This translates into CASSTRQGMNTEAFF.

The rearrangement uses TRBV15 and TRBJ1-4; a weak D match, TRBD1 (5 bases). The V gene lost 3 bases and the J gene lost 0 bases, with 11 bases spanning the gap. This CDR3 has 16 amino acids. CDR1 and CDR2 from the germline V gene are LNHNV and YYDKDF (reference sequence). The CDR3 region has the DNA TGTGCCACCAGCAGCCCGAAGGGGCCAACTAATGAAAAACTGTTTTTT. Translating it yields CATSSPKGPTNEKLFF.

The chain has TRBV24-1 and TRBJ2-5, with a possible D match to TRBD1 (5 bases). CDR1 and CDR2 (germline): KGHDR, SFDVKD. The length of the CDR3 is 14 residues. The germline V and J ends were trimmed by 3 bases and 2 bases, with 9 bases remaining between them. CDR3 residues: CATSDPDRQETQYF. The CDR3 bases are TGTGCCACCAGTGATCCAGACAGACAAGAGACCCAGTACTTC.